The TCR beta chain under discussion was sequenced for a study of shared clonotypes between healthy human individuals. Study-level results: The study found about 5% of naive CD4 clonotypes shared across a few donors.

Several immunoSEQ 96-well plates shared each subset's DNA, each plate a replicate. TCRdb keeps only in-frame clones here, not all; method: immunoSEQ multiplex PCR. In the table there are about 1.1 million clones, about 72% of which are singletons. Both subsets, CD45RA+ naive and CD45RA-negative memory, were split from the CD4+ cells. The CDR3 is 13 amino acids. Germline-derived CDR1 and CDR2 are SNHLY and FYNNEI. This clone came up once. Its antigen is currently unknown. The junction does not match germline at one end; this may be a read error. Sequenced: memory CD4+ T cells from PBMCs. The sample's subset: CD45RA-negative fraction. This receptor was obtained from a man aged 18 to 30 in good health. Some clones in this sample may be carry-over from other donors' samples. V gene TRBV2 combines with J gene TRBJ2-3; possibly TRBD2 for D (6 bases). CDR3 protein: CASRSGGTDTQCF. CDR3 nucleotide sequence: TGTGCCAGCAGGTCCGGGGGAACAGATACGCAGTGTTTT.